What follows describes a single TCR beta chain. Its antigen is still unknown. The CDR3 has 13 residues. Germline CDR1 is MNHEY and CDR2 is SVGAGI. The ends lost 6 bases at V and 4 bases at J; junction bases unmatched: 3. Generated by immunoSEQ multiplex PCR, the TCRdb table keeps only in-frame clones and is missing some. The sample lists 190,000 or so clones, 65% to 70% occurring once. These data come from a study of shared clonotypes between healthy human individuals. General study points: Across a handful of donors, naive CD4 shared roughly 5%, naive CD8 more than 3%, memory CD4 more than 2%, memory CD8 about 0.38%.

This receptor was taken from a young man in good health. The chain couples TRBV6-5 to TRBJ2-1; 7 bases align to TRBD1. The sample comprised memory CD4+ T cells sorted from blood. Subset meaning: CD45RA-negative fraction. As DNA, the CDR3 is TGTGCCAGCAGCAGGGACAGTTACAATGAGCAGTTCTTC. Protein: CASSRDSYNEQFF.